Following are 22 T cell receptor beta chains from one sample sequenced in a study of T cells in Graves' hyperthyroidism and ophthalmopathy. Template material for amplifying TCR beta CDR3 regions consisted of RNA transcripts. The study used the HTBI primer set for a first-round RT-PCR of the TCR CDR3. TCRdb redid the calling of the multiplex PCR reads with MiXCR, one entry per CDR3 protein. The sample lists approximately 380,000 distinct CDR3 sequences, roughly 20% seen once, with 35% to 50% in the top ten. The specimen was blood. These receptors were taken from a man aged 18 to 29 with Graves' ophthalmopathy.

Note on this clonotype: A junction end diverges from the germline sequence, so it may reflect a read error. The rearrangement links TRBV2 to TRBJ2-1; D possibly corresponds to TRBD2 (5 bases). The CDR3 spans 15 residues. The V gene's germline CDR1 is SNHLY and CDR2 FYNNEI. The CDR3 coding sequence is TGTGCCAGCAGCGAAGGGAGATCTCACTACAATGAGCAGTTCTTC. Amino acid sequence: CASSEGRSHYNEQFF. Supplemented by reference TRBV2 and TRBJ2-1, the full variable domain reads EPEVTQTPSHQVTQMGQEVILRCVPISNHLYFYWYRQILGQKVEFLVSFYNNEISEKSEIFDDQFSVERPDGSNFTLKIRSTKLEDSAMYFCASSEGRSHYNEQFFGPGTRLTVL.

This clonotype was observed many times. This sequence joins TRBV9 and TRBJ1-1; no reliable D call. The CDR3 covers 14 residues. Germline V lookup: CDR1 SGDLS, CDR2 YYNGEE. Deletions cut 2 bases from V and 1 base from J, with 9 bases between. As DNA, the CDR3 is TGTGCCAGCAGCGTCGAATGGGGGAACACTGAAGCTTTCTTT. Translating it yields CASSVEWGNTEAFF.

This clonotype showed up just a few times. The chain employs TRBV28 and TRBJ1-2; TRBD1 might be the D (6 bases). V was clipped by 5 bases and J by 7 bases, with 14 bases between them. The CDR3 loop spans 13 amino acids. CDR1 MDHEN and CDR2 SYDVKM come from the germline V gene. CDR3 amino acids: CASSETGVLGYTF. In DNA form, the CDR3 reads TGTGCCAGCAGTGAGACAGGCGTCCTTGGCTACACCTTC.

This clonotype was seen more than once but under ten times. The rearrangement joins TRBV19 to TRBJ1-1, with D unresolved. Trimming shortened V by 7 bases and J by 1 base, and 19 bases separated the two germline ends. This CDR3 has 16 amino acids. CDR1 and CDR2 from the germline V gene are LNHDA and SQIVND (reference sequence). The CDR3, as DNA: TGTGCCAGTATCCCCCTAGACACCTCTTCGAACACTGAAGCTTTCTTT. This gives the protein CASIPLDTSSNTEAFF.

This clonotype occurred a few times. The genes are TRBV4-1 and TRBJ1-5; D might be TRBD1 (5 bases). CDR3 size: 17 residues. The V and J ends lost 1 base and 0 bases respectively, with 13 bases between them. The germline CDR1 and CDR2 sequences are MGHRA and YSYEKL. The chain's CDR3 is CASSQGPGGYSNQPQHF. As DNA, the CDR3 is TGCGCCAGCAGCCAAGGTCCTGGGGGGTATAGCAATCAGCCCCAGCATTTT.

This clonotype was seen a handful of times. The genes are TRBV4-1 and TRBJ1-1; D remains ambiguous. Germline CDR1 and CDR2: MGHRA and YSYEKL. This CDR3 comprises 13 residues. Trimming cost V 5 bases and J 1 base, with 8 bases left between them. The CDR3 nucleotides are TGCGCCAGCAGCGTACAGCAGAACACTGAAGCTTTCTTT. Translating gives CASSVQQNTEAFF.

This clonotype was recorded a few times. This rearrangement joins TRBV3-1 to TRBJ2-5, with D perhaps TRBD1 (6 bases). The CDR3 loop spans 14 amino acids. Trimming removed 10 bases from V and 1 base from J, with 16 bases in between. In germline, CDR1 is LGHDT, CDR2 YNNKEL (reference sequence). CDR3 protein: CATTSRGPQETQYF. In nucleotides, the CDR3 is TGTGCCACCACCAGCAGGGGCCCCCAAGAGACCCAGTACTTC.

This clonotype showed up many times. This chain links TRBV2 with TRBJ2-5; D gene unclear. The V end was cut by 8 bases, the J end by 5 bases, with 9 bases between. CDR3 size: 11 residues. Looked up from germline, CDR1 is SNHLY and CDR2 is FYNNEI. CDR3 bases: TGTGCCAGCCTCGAGGAGGAGACCCAGTACTTC. It translates to CASLEEETQYF.

This clonotype was seen repeatedly, ten times or more. The chain joins TRBV20-1 to TRBJ1-5, with a tentative D call TRBD1 (6 bases). This CDR3 is 14 amino acids long. The V end was cut by 1 base, the J end by 2 bases, with 9 bases between. The V gene's germline CDR1 is DFQATT and CDR2 SNEGSKA (reference sequence). The CDR3 nucleotides are TGCAGTGCTAGAGTAGGGGGGGGCAATCAGCCCCAGCATTTT. Its protein is CSARVGGGNQPQHF.

This clonotype was counted only a few times. The chain joins TRBV10-2 to TRBJ2-1; D is uncertain. The ends were cut back, 2 bases at V and 4 bases at J, with 6 bases in the middle. This CDR3 is 13 amino acids long. Germline loops: CDR1 WSHSY, CDR2 SAAADI. CDR3 amino acids: CASSEAPYNEQFF. For the CDR3, the DNA is TGCGCCAGCAGTGAGGCCCCTTACAATGAGCAGTTCTTC.

This clonotype was seen ten or more times. The CDR3 DNA reads as TGCAGTGCTAGTTCCCCCCAGAACAATGAGCAGTTCTTC. It specifies CSASSPQNNEQFF. The rearrangement uses TRBV20-1 and TRBJ2-1; unclear D gene. V lost 3 bases to trimming and J lost 5 bases, with 11 bases between them. Germline CDR1 DFQATT, CDR2 SNEGSKA (reference sequence). CDR3 size: 13 residues.

This clonotype was observed once. The J gene is TRBJ2-5, the V gene TRBV6-9; D might be TRBD1 (5 bases). The V gene's germline CDR1 is MNHGY and CDR2 SVAAGI. V lost 3 bases, J lost 12 bases, and 11 bases lay in between. This CDR3 spans 11 amino acids. CDR3 bases: TGTGCCAGCAGTTACCAAGGGGTTAAGTACTTC. Translation: CASSYQGVKYF.

The table lists this clonotype with many counts. J is TRBJ2-5 and V is TRBV12-3 or TRBV12-4; TRBD2 might be the D (5 bases). V lost 6 bases, J lost 2 bases, and 10 bases lay in between. This CDR3 is built from 13 residues. CDR3 in amino acids: CASRAGKQETQYF. CDR3 sequence (DNA): TGTGCCAGCAGAGCCGGGAAGCAAGAGACCCAGTACTTC.

This clonotype was found a few times. The chain uses TRBV6-1 and TRBJ1-1; D is undetermined. Trimming took 2 bases from V and 2 from J, leaving 9 bases between them. Germline loops: CDR1 MNHNS, CDR2 SASEGT. The CDR3 is 14 residues long. The CDR3 reads CASSEWTGNTEAFF. The CDR3 bases are TGTGCCAGCAGTGAATGGACGGGAAACACTGAAGCTTTCTTT.

This clonotype was found many times. CDR3 sequence (DNA): TGCAGTGCTAGAGTCGGGGCCTCCACAGATACGCAGTATTTT. Translation: CSARVGASTDTQYF. V and J are TRBV20-1 and TRBJ2-3; either TRBD1 or TRBD2 may fit D (5 bases each). Trimming took off 1 base at V and 2 bases at J, with 10 bases between the two ends. CDR1 DFQATT and CDR2 SNEGSKA come from the germline V gene (reference sequence). The CDR3 has 14 amino acids.

This clonotype showed up many times. The chain joins TRBV5-8 to TRBJ2-3; no clear D gene. Trimming took 5 bases from V and 3 from J, leaving 7 bases between them. The CDR3 covers 12 residues. Per the germline V gene, CDR1 is SGHTS and CDR2 is YDEGEE. The CDR3 sequence: CASRAVTDTQYF. CDR3 bases: TGTGCCAGCAGGGCCGTAACAGATACGCAGTATTTT.

The V gene is TRBV7-8, the J gene TRBJ1-1; 12 nucleotides align to TRBD1. The germline V gene has CDR1 SGHVS and CDR2 FQNEAQ. Trimming cost V 5 bases and J 7 bases; bases outside gene matches: 8. The CDR3 is 15 amino acids. CDR3 residues: CASSVTWDRGLEAFF. As DNA, the CDR3 is TGTGCCAGCAGCGTTACTTGGGACAGGGGGCTTGAAGCTTTCTTT.

As to this clonotype: Given a much more abundant clone one base away, this may be a read error. Lacking the conserved final phenylalanine or tryptophan, this CDR3 likely reflects a read error. The rearrangement links TRBV3-1 to TRBJ2-7; 10 bases agree with TRBD1. There are 15 residues in the CDR3. Germline CDR1 is LGHDT and CDR2 is YNNKEL (reference sequence). With V trimmed by 4 bases and J by 6 bases, 9 bases remained unmatched. CDR3 sequence: CASSPGTGDGFEQYL. The DNA of the CDR3 is TGTGCCAGCAGCCCCGGGACAGGGGATGGTTTCGAGCAGTACCTC.

This sequence joins TRBV18 and TRBJ2-5; 8 bases agree with TRBD2. This CDR3 spans 14 amino acids. CDR1 KGHSH and CDR2 LQKENI come from the germline V gene. Losses at the gene ends were 6 bases for V and 2 bases for J; bases not matched to a gene: 5. Here the CDR3 DNA reads TGTGCCAGCTCGCCCGGGGGGGATCAAGAGACCCAGTACTTC. Amino acids: CASSPGGDQETQYF.

This clonotype has a handful of counts. The chain carries TRBV3-1 and TRBJ1-6, with D unclear. Trimming removed 0 bases from V and 7 bases from J, with 13 bases in between. Germline-derived CDR1 and CDR2 are LGHDT and YNNKEL (reference sequence). This CDR3 region has 16 residues. The CDR3 DNA sequence: TGTGCCAGCAGCCAAGATCTTTTAGGGTACAATTCACCCCTCCACTTT. Residues: CASSQDLLGYNSPLHF.

This clonotype was recorded a few times. The CDR3 here is CASSPRTGANEKLFF. The CDR3 nucleotides read TGTGCCAGTAGTCCACGGACAGGGGCGAACGAAAAACTGTTTTTT. This sequence joins TRBV7-9 and TRBJ1-4; 9 bases fit TRBD1. There are 15 residues in the CDR3. The junction had 13 bases not matched to a gene; V was cut back by 9 bases and J by 8 bases. Germline lookup yields CDR1 SEHNR and CDR2 FQNEAQ (reference sequence).

This clonotype appeared many times. V and J are TRBV28 and TRBJ2-7; 7 bases line up with TRBD1. CDR3 length equals 15 residues. V was clipped by 8 bases and J by 4 bases; unmatched bases: 14. Germline loops: CDR1 MDHEN, CDR2 SYDVKM. The CDR3 DNA is TGTGCCAGCTCTCCCCTATCGACAGGGATTTACGAGCAGTACTTC. This sequence encodes CASSPLSTGIYEQYF.